This T cell receptor (beta chain) was profiled in a study of blood T cell repertoires in COVID-19. Looking at the study overall: PBMCs, B-cell-depleted T cells, or T cells provided the cDNA or gDNA that made up the material.

The table came from immunoSEQ multiplex PCR; TCRdb's copy has only in-frame clones and leaves some out. This sample carries 150,000 to 200,000 clones, 82% of them seen once, and the ten largest clones take 11%. V dropped 5 bases and J dropped 12; count of bases not matched to a gene: 10. Germline V gene sequence: CDR1 LNHDA, CDR2 SQIVND (reference sequence). This CDR3 has 12 amino acids. Cohorts were assigned according to the clinical history that participants reported. Cohort 3 recovered donors had two negative PCRs, clearance, or symptom resolution. The chain couples TRBV19 to TRBJ2-7, with 7 bases identical to TRBD2. This clonotype originated in a middle-aged man who had recovered from COVID-19. Sequencing input: PBMCs or T cells enriched from blood (not recorded which). The CDR3 DNA reads as TGTGCCAGTAGTGAGGGGAGACTAGCCCTGTACTTC. It yields the protein CASSEGRLALYF. The variable domain in full, completed from reference TRBV19 and TRBJ2-7, reads DGGITQSPKYLFRKEGQNVTLSCEQNLNHDAMYWYRQDPGQGLRLIYYSQIVNDFQKGDIAEGYSVSREKKESFPLTVTSAQKNPTAFYLCASSEGRLALYFGPGTRLTVT.